This T cell receptor (beta chain) is from a study of long-term antiretroviral therapy in people with HIV. This clone showed up just once. The antigen is undetermined. At survey level, the immunoSEQ assay was run in its v3.0 version. Produced via immunoSEQ multiplex PCR; TCRdb's table is partial and in-frame only. The sample has 7,500 to 8,500 clones; 81% are singletons. Prior to DNA extraction, the samples held about 1-10 million cryopreserved PBMC. Study-wide results and caveats: Against controls, HIV repertoires showed narrower ranges of CDR3 length. With ART, diversity went up but was still lower than in transplant donor controls.

The CDR3 extends over 15 amino acids. V shed 2 bases, J shed 4 bases, and the junction held 6 bases outside the gene matches. The V and J genes are TRBV5-3 and TRBJ1-2; TRBD1 matches at 9 bases. TRBV5-3 qualifies as an ORF whose function is uncertain. The specimen was unsorted PBMCs, collected 2.6 years before starting antiretroviral therapy. This receptor was identified in a man in his forties or fifties with HIV. The CDR3 DNA reads TGTGCCAGAAGCTTACAGGGGGCGGCCTTCTATGGCTACACCTTC. Translated, it gives CARSLQGAAFYGYTF.